Listed below are T cell receptor beta chains from one sample, sequenced in a study of CD8 T cells in Susac syndrome. MiXCR, applied by TCRdb to the immunoSEQ multiplex PCR reads, yields one record per CDR3 protein. The data hold some 180,000 distinct CDR3 sequences, with roughly 94% observed a single time. Sequencing was performed on CD4+ T cells from PBMCs. The receptor source for this set is a human donor in good health. CDR3s include the opening cysteine and the closing phenylalanine or tryptophan. D genes are given only for firm matches. Clone size is given for some rows only: seen once, a few or many times, or a class if the clone is expanded.

CDR3 DNA,CDR3 protein,D gene,clone size,J gene,V gene
TGTGCCAGCAGTCGAGTTGAGGTCGGGGAGCTGTTTTTT,CASSRVEVGELFF,.,.,TRBJ2-2,TRBV11-3
TGTGCCAGCAACGGGATAGGGGAGCAGTACTTC,CASNGIGEQYF,.,.,TRBJ2-7,TRBV27
TGTGCCAGCACTCTCGGGGATAACTATGGCTACACCTTC,CASTLGDNYGYTF,.,.,TRBJ1-2,TRBV6-5
TGTGCCTGGAGTCTCGGAGCGGGAGGGCCAATAGATGAGCAGTTCTTC,CAWSLGAGGPIDEQFF,TRBD2,.,TRBJ2-1,TRBV30
TGTGCCAGCAGTAAAGGCGGGAACACTGAAGCTTTCTTT,CASSKGGNTEAFF,.,.,TRBJ1-1,TRBV7-3
TGCAGTGCTAGGAGGTTCACAGATACGCAGTATTTT,CSARRFTDTQYF,.,.,TRBJ2-3,TRBV20-1
TGCAGTGCACCTACGGGACAGTCAGGCAATGAGCAGTTCTTC,CSAPTGQSGNEQFF,TRBD1,.,TRBJ2-1,TRBV20-1
TGTGCCAGCAGCCTAGCCGGGCAGTCCTATGGCTACACCTTC,CASSLAGQSYGYTF,.,.,TRBJ1-2,TRBV7-2
TGTGCCAGCTCACCGGAGACGGCGGTAATGAACACTGAAGCTTTCTTT,CASSPETAVMNTEAFF,.,.,TRBJ1-1,TRBV18
TGTGCCAGCAGTTTTGGCCTCTCTGGGGCCAACGTCCTGACTTTC,CASSFGLSGANVLTF,.,once,TRBJ2-6,TRBV28
TGTGCCAGTACACCGGACCACAGGGGTGAGCAGTTCTTC,CASTPDHRGEQFF,TRBD1,.,TRBJ2-1,TRBV6-2/TRBV6-3